The source of this T cell receptor (beta chain) is a study of T cells after yellow fever vaccination. This clonotype was counted a few times. The CDR3 has 13 residues. Between the trimmed V and J ends, which lost 3 bases and 9 bases, there was a span of 15 bases. Germline V gene lookup returns CDR1 KGHSY and CDR2 FQNENV. MiXCR, run by TCRdb on the 5' RACE reads, gives a single entry per CDR3 protein. The table includes about 300,000 distinct CDR3 sequences, roughly 4% detected once. The sequencing used PBMCs, collected 5 days after the yellow fever booster vaccination. The gene calls are TRBV16 and TRBJ2-7, with D tentatively TRBD1 (5 bases). The clonotype was recovered from a man aged 18 to 29 who received the YFV17D yellow fever vaccine. The CDR3 region has the DNA TGTGCCAGCAGCCACCTCTTGTTGGGGCCGCAGTACGTC. Its protein is CASSHLLLGPQYV.